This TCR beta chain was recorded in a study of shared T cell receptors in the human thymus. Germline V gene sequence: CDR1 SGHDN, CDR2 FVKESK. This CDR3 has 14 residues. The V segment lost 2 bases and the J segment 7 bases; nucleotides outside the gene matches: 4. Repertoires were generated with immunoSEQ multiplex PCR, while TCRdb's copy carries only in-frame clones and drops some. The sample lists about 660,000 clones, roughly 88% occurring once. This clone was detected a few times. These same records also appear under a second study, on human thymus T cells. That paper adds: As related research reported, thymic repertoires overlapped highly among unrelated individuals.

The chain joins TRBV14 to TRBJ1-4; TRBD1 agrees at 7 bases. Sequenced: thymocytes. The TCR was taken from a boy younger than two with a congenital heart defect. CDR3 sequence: CASSQRGQGEKLFF. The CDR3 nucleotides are TGTGCCAGCAGCCAAAGGGGGCAGGGTGAAAAACTGTTTTTT.